These 17 T cell receptor beta chains originate from one sample sequenced in a study of TIL therapy for anti-PD-1-resistant metastatic lung cancer. Time point reported: pre-treatment sample, taken before nivolumab and TIL therapy. Sequencing used immunoSEQ v3. Some clones are missing from TCRdb's copy, which holds only in-frame ones; the method was immunoSEQ multiplex PCR. The table has about 17,000 clones, 60% to 80% seen once. The sample was blood, taken at baseline. Receptor source: a person aged 25-85 years with non-small cell lung cancer.

This chain connects TRBV19 to TRBJ1-5, with 7 bases identical to TRBD1. The CDR3 totals 16 residues. Germline assignment: CDR1 LNHDA and CDR2 SQIVND (reference sequence). Trimming cost V 8 bases and J 0 bases; bases outside gene matches: 10. This chain's CDR3 is CASRQGKGYSNQPQHF. The CDR3 region has the DNA TGTGCCAGTCGACAGGGTAAGGGGTATAGCAATCAGCCCCAGCATTTT. Full variable domain (rest looked up from reference TRBV19 and TRBJ1-5): DGGITQSPKYLFRKEGQNVTLSCEQNLNHDAMYWYRQDPGQGLRLIYYSQIVNDFQKGDIAEGYSVSREKKESFPLTVTSAQKNPTAFYLCASRQGKGYSNQPQHFGDGTRLSIL.

This sequence joins TRBV27 and TRBJ2-3; 7 positions match TRBD2. Per the germline V gene, CDR1 is MNHEY and CDR2 is SMNVEV (reference sequence). The CDR3 spans 13 residues. After removal of 6 bases from V and 2 bases from J, the junction contained 2 bases not matched to a gene. The CDR3 sequence is CASSRLATDTQYF. The CDR3 region has the DNA TGTGCCAGCAGCCGACTAGCCACAGATACGCAGTATTTT.

The chain joins TRBV7-2 to TRBJ2-1, with D tentatively TRBD1 or TRBD2 (6 bases each). The V gene's germline CDR1 is SGHTA and CDR2 FQGNSA. The CDR3 runs 15 residues. V lost 1 base to trimming and J lost 9 bases, with 16 bases between them. The CDR3 DNA sequence: TGTGCCAGCAGCTTAGGTGTGGGGGGCTCGGGTGAGCAGTTCTTC. Its translation: CASSLGVGGSGEQFF.

The chain is built from TRBV12-3 or TRBV12-4 and TRBJ1-2; 9 bases are shared with TRBD1. V trimming: 3 bases; J trimming: 6 bases; junction bases outside the gene matches: 2. This CDR3 comprises 13 residues. The CDR3, as DNA: TGTGCCAGCAGTTTGGGACAGGGAGATGGCTACACCTTC. This encodes CASSLGQGDGYTF.

The chain has TRBV12-5 and TRBJ2-7; D possibly corresponds to TRBD1 (7 bases). CDR1 is LGHNT and CDR2 is FRNRAP in the germline V gene. Trimming removed 5 bases at V and 4 bases at J, with 15 bases between. This CDR3 has 14 amino acids. CDR3 loop: CASGTGDFRYEQYF. The CDR3 DNA reads as TGTGCTAGTGGTACAGGGGACTTTAGGTACGAGCAGTACTTC.

The chain carries TRBV3-1 (or the pseudogene TRBV3-2) and TRBJ2-7, with D maybe TRBD2 (6 bases). The CDR3 is 16 amino acids. Germline values: CDR1 LGHDT, CDR2 YNNKEL (reference sequence). Trimming left V 4 bases short and J 0 bases short, with 16 bases between. The CDR3 sequence: CASSRTGGASSYEQYF. DNA of the CDR3: TGTGCCAGCAGCCGGACTGGCGGGGCCTCCTCCTACGAGCAGTACTTC.

This sequence joins TRBV1 and TRBJ2-1; TRBD2 was called by the table and not checked on the DNA. TRBV1 is reported as a pseudogene. CDR3 length: 16 residues. CDR3 coding DNA: TGCACCAGCAGCCGGGCCACTAGCGGGAGATACAATGAGCAGTTCTTC. Encoded protein: CTSSRATSGRYNEQFF.

The V call is TRBV11-2, the J call TRBJ2-7; no clear D. The CDR3 runs to 13 residues. V shed 4 bases and J shed 6 bases, with 13 bases lying between them. The germline CDR1 and CDR2 sequences are SGHAT and FQNNGV. The CDR3 DNA reads TGTGCCAGCAGCTCGAACACAGTAGGCGAGCAGTACTTC. Protein product: CASSSNTVGEQYF.

The chain has TRBV5-1 and TRBJ1-5; a possible D gene is TRBD1 (6 bases). Trimming cost V 0 bases and J 8 bases, with 12 bases left between them. CDR3 size: 14 residues. CDR1 is SGHRS, CDR2 YFSETQ, per germline. CDR3 in amino acids: CASSLVGAGEPQHF. CDR3 nucleotide sequence: TGCGCCAGCAGCTTGGTAGGAGCAGGGGAGCCCCAGCATTTT.

The V call is TRBV7-6, the J call TRBJ2-7; D call uncertain. Germline V lookup: CDR1 SGHVS, CDR2 FNYEAQ. CDR3 size: 15 residues. The V end lost 4 bases, the J end lost 4 bases, and 17 bases lay between the germline ends. CDR3 protein: CASSSAPGSRYEQYF. The CDR3 DNA is TGTGCCAGCAGCTCCGCCCCCGGGTCCCGATACGAGCAGTACTTC.

The chain recombines TRBV11-3 with TRBJ2-7; 7 nucleotides align to TRBD1. This CDR3 spans 14 amino acids. V was clipped by 5 bases and J by 6 bases; unmatched bases: 10. Germline V gives CDR1 SGHNT, CDR2 YENEEA. This CDR3 reads CASSRPDRAGEQYF. The CDR3 DNA follows: TGTGCCAGCAGCAGACCCGACAGGGCGGGCGAGCAGTACTTC. Full variable domain (rest looked up from reference TRBV11-3 and TRBJ2-7): EAGVVQSPRYKIIEKKQPVAFWCNPISGHNTLYWYLQNLGQGPELLIRYENEEAVDDSQLPKDRFSAERLKGVDSTLKIQPAELGDSAVYLCASSRPDRAGEQYFGPGTRLTVT.

This sequence joins TRBV4-2 and TRBJ2-7, with 9 bases identical to TRBD1. Germline lookup yields CDR1 LGHNA and CDR2 YNFKEQ. The ends lost 0 bases at V and 5 bases at J; junction bases unmatched: 8. The CDR3 is made up of 16 amino acids. The CDR3 loop is CASSQEYGDRAHEQYF. In DNA form, the CDR3 reads TGTGCCAGCAGCCAAGAGTATGGGGACAGGGCCCACGAGCAGTACTTC.

The V and J genes are TRBV3-1 (or the pseudogene TRBV3-2) and TRBJ2-7; no definite D call. Trimming stripped 0 bases from V and 1 base from J, with 7 bases between. The CDR3 covers 14 residues. CDR1 is LGHDT and CDR2 is YNNKEL in the germline V gene (reference sequence). DNA for the CDR3: TGTGCCAGCAGCCAAGATCGCCTTTCCTACGAGCAGTACTTC. It yields the protein CASSQDRLSYEQYF.

The chain employs TRBV2 and TRBJ1-1, with D perhaps matching TRBD1 (5 bases). The CDR3 runs to 14 residues. V lost 2 bases, J lost 6 bases, and 13 bases lay in between. CDR1 and CDR2 from the germline V gene are SNHLY and FYNNEI. This CDR3 is CASSEWGDLAEAFF. DNA for the CDR3: TGTGCCAGCAGTGAATGGGGGGATTTAGCTGAAGCTTTCTTT.

The J gene is TRBJ2-5, the V gene TRBV7-9; D gene ambiguous. The CDR3 runs 12 residues. V lost 2 bases to trimming and J lost 5 bases, with 6 bases between them. Germline CDR1 reads SEHNR; CDR2 reads FQNEAQ (reference sequence). The CDR3 loop reads CASSLLGETQYF. Here the CDR3 DNA reads TGTGCCAGCAGCTTACTGGGGGAGACCCAGTACTTC.

In this sample, this clone turned up once. This chain links TRBV7-2 with TRBJ2-5, with TRBD2 as a possible D gene (6 bases). Germline CDR1 is SGHTA and CDR2 is FQGNSA. The CDR3 covers 13 residues. V shed 5 bases and J shed 5 bases, with 12 bases lying between them. The CDR3 DNA sequence: TGTGCCAGCAGCCGGCGGGGTACGGAGACCCAGTACTTC. It codes for CASSRRGTETQYF.

This clone was observed a handful of times. V is TRBV7-2 and J is TRBJ2-7; D is undetermined. The germline CDR1 and CDR2 sequences are SGHTA and FQGNSA. This CDR3 spans 13 amino acids. With 3 bases removed from V and 7 bases from J, the gap between germline ends came to 13 bases. In DNA, the CDR3 is TGTGCCAGCAGCTTCGGGCCAGCGCGAGAGCAGTACTTC. As protein: CASSFGPAREQYF. The full variable domain, rest sourced from reference TRBV7-2 and TRBJ2-7, is GAGVSQSPSNKVTEKGKDVELRCDPISGHTALYWYRQSLGQGLEFLIYFQGNSAPDKSGLPSDRFSAERTGGSVSTLTIQRTQQEDSAVYLCASSFGPAREQYFGPGTRLTVT.